This TCR beta chain was sequenced in a study of blood T cell repertoires in COVID-19. With regard to this clone: Within the sample, other DNA sequences also encode this same CDR3.

Produced via immunoSEQ multiplex PCR; TCRdb's table is partial and in-frame only. Altogether 150,000 to 200,000 clones are present, roughly 90% being singletons, with the ten largest covering roughly 2%. Input material: peripheral blood. The receptor was isolated from a man aged 18-30 years with acute or convalescent COVID-19.

The CDR3, as DNA: TGCGCCAGCAGCTTAAGGGGGACAGGGTCAGATACGCAGTATTTT. Its protein is CASSLRGTGSDTQYF. The chain is built from TRBV5-1 and TRBJ2-3, with 9 bases aligning to TRBD1. This CDR3 has 15 amino acids. Trimming removed 2 bases from V and 4 bases from J; junction bases left unmatched: 5. CDR1 is SGHRS and CDR2 is YFSETQ in the germline V gene.